This is a list of T cell receptor beta chains from one sample in a study of response to subunit inactivated influenza vaccine. TCRdb reprocessed the RT-PCR reads with MiXCR, giving one entry per CDR3 protein. The sample shows around 710,000 distinct CDR3 sequences, about 15% of them seen only once. Sequenced here: PBMCs from blood, sampled roughly 15 days before vaccination. These receptors originate from a man aged 50-59 years who received an inactivated influenza vaccine. Both conserved end residues are part of each CDR3. Each record gives: V gene, CDR3 protein.

V gene: TRBV5-1
CDR3 protein: CASSSDWGLGTGELFF

V gene: TRBV29-1
CDR3 protein: CSVEDPSGEGAGTSYNEQFF

V gene: TRBV15
CDR3 protein: CATSRVRRGLAGENEQFF

V gene: TRBV5-5
CDR3 protein: CASSSPGFQPLREQYF

V gene: TRBV20-1
CDR3 protein: CSASRDLNQPQHF

V gene: TRBV3-1
CDR3 protein: CASSEIDSGANVLTF

V gene: TRBV20-1
CDR3 protein: CSARDLPGIMETQYF

V gene: TRBV20-1
CDR3 protein: CSARGTGGLGNSPLHF

V gene: TRBV29-1
CDR3 protein: CSVGHREETQYF

V gene: TRBV4-1
CDR3 protein: CASSLRDPLITYEQHF

V gene: TRBV27
CDR3 protein: CASSFSGVNTEAFF

V gene: TRBV5-1
CDR3 protein: CASSHRVPFSTDTQYF

V gene: TRBV5-1
CDR3 protein: CASSSGTGGKEKLFF

V gene: TRBV5-1
CDR3 protein: CASSLVQIGTGELFF

V gene: TRBV7-2
CDR3 protein: CASSSLRGREQYF

V gene: TRBV20-1
CDR3 protein: CSAIQGRPQETQYF

V gene: TRBV12-3/TRBV12-4
CDR3 protein: CASGAGAGNTIYF

V gene: TRBV9
CDR3 protein: CASSVVSSSGANVLTF

V gene: TRBV7-2
CDR3 protein: CASSSSTGVYGYTF

V gene: TRBV20-1
CDR3 protein: CSASGVEGTDTQYF

V gene: TRBV24-1
CDR3 protein: CATSGLGGGYNEQFF

V gene: TRBV6-1
CDR3 protein: CASQGPGENTEAFF

V gene: TRBV18
CDR3 protein: CASSPMFGQGRDNEQFF

V gene: TRBV7-9
CDR3 protein: CASSARTGGPTGELFF

V gene: TRBV7-6
CDR3 protein: CASRLGVSGTQETQYF

V gene: TRBV7-8
CDR3 protein: CASSLGPGDTDTQYF

V gene: TRBV6-2/TRBV6-3
CDR3 protein: CASSPWGGNTEAFF

V gene: TRBV12-3/TRBV12-4
CDR3 protein: CASGRGRTGPGEQYF

V gene: TRBV27
CDR3 protein: CASSQIGSGPYEQYF

V gene: TRBV2
CDR3 protein: CASSGQNSPLHF

V gene: TRBV5-4
CDR3 protein: CASSLYQGFAQYF

V gene: TRBV5-1
CDR3 protein: CASSPGTVRETQYF

V gene: TRBV10-3
CDR3 protein: CAISAAGQGIYEQYF

V gene: TRBV7-8
CDR3 protein: CASRTGTGIFYEQYF

V gene: TRBV12-3/TRBV12-4
CDR3 protein: CASSYRVGGYTF

V gene: TRBV28
CDR3 protein: CASSLNNQPQHF

V gene: TRBV12-3/TRBV12-4
CDR3 protein: CASSLAGQGSGYEQYF

V gene: TRBV5-6
CDR3 protein: CASSLGLASNEQFF

V gene: TRBV2
CDR3 protein: CASSGGMSDTQYF

V gene: TRBV6-2/TRBV6-3
CDR3 protein: CASSFGTYEQYF

V gene: TRBV20-1
CDR3 protein: CSARDPSDRGYGYTF

V gene: TRBV29-1
CDR3 protein: CSVEGGPPTYEQYF

V gene: TRBV7-8
CDR3 protein: CASSLAGQGALNQYEQYF

V gene: TRBV7-2
CDR3 protein: CASSPDTSRSYNEQFF

V gene: TRBV20-1
CDR3 protein: CSARGDIGIGNIQYF

V gene: TRBV7-6
CDR3 protein: CASSRRDSIYEQYF

V gene: TRBV7-9
CDR3 protein: CASSLRGSETQYF

V gene: TRBV20-1
CDR3 protein: CSARDIGGQGINYGYTF

V gene: TRBV7-3
CDR3 protein: CASSLTFRDNEQFF

V gene: TRBV5-4
CDR3 protein: CASRPRDRGYEQYF

V gene: TRBV28
CDR3 protein: CASSSRDSAYNEQFF